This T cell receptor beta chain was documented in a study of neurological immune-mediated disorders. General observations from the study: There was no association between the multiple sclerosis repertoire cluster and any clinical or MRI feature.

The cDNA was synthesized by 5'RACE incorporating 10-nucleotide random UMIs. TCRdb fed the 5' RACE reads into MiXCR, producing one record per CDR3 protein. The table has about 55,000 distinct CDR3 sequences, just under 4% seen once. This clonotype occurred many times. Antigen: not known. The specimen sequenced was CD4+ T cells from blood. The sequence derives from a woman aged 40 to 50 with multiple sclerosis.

The CDR3 reads CASSPGGREQYF. The CDR3 DNA follows: TGTGCCAGCAGCCCAGGAGGAAGGGAGCAGTACTTC. The chain recombines TRBV7-9 with TRBJ2-7, with TRBD2 as a possible D gene (5 bases). The CDR3 extends over 12 amino acids. Germline CDR1 and CDR2: SEHNR and FQNEAQ (reference sequence). V was trimmed by 5 bases and J by 7 bases, leaving 12 bases between them.